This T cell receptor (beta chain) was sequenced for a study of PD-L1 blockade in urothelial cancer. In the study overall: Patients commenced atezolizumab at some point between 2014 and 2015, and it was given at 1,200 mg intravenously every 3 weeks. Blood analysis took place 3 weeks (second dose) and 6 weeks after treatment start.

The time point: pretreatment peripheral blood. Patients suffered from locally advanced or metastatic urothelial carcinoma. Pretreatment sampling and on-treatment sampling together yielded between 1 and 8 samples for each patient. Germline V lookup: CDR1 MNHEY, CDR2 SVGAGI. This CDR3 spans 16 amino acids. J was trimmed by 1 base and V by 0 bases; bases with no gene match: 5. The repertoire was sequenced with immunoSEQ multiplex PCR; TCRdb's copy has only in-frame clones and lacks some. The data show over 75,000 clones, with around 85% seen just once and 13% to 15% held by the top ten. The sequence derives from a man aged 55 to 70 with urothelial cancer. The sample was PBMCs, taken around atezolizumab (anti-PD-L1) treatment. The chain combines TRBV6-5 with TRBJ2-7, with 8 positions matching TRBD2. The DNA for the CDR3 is TGTGCCAGCAGTTACTCGATGCTAGCGGGTTCCTACGAGCAGTACTTC. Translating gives CASSYSMLAGSYEQYF.